This T cell receptor (beta chain) was profiled in a study of T-cell reconstitution after alpha-beta-depleted transplantation in children. A library of TCRbeta sequences, prepared with unique molecular identifiers, was generated. One entry per CDR3 protein results from TCRdb running MiXCR on the PCR reads. In the table there are around 370,000 distinct CDR3 sequences, around 10% of which are singletons. In germline, CDR1 is SGHRS, CDR2 YFSETQ. This CDR3 spans 17 amino acids. The germline V and J ends were trimmed by 1 base and 0 bases, with 11 bases remaining between them. The sample holds many counts of this clonotype.

The V gene is TRBV5-1, the J gene TRBJ2-6; the D gene is possibly TRBD1 (6 bases). This receptor was taken from a human donor who donated a stem cell graft to a child with acute lymphoblastic leukemia. This specimen consisted of PBMCs from the stem cell graft donor, obtained from the stem cell graft. Written as DNA, the CDR3 is TGCGCCAGCAGCTTGACAGGGAACCCCTCTGGGGCCAACGTCCTGACTTTC. Protein sequence: CASSLTGNPSGANVLTF.